This T cell receptor beta chain was sequenced during a study of shared clonotypes between healthy human individuals. Repertoires were generated with immunoSEQ multiplex PCR, while TCRdb's copy carries only in-frame clones and drops some. The data hold 2 million to 2.5 million clones, with over 85% observed a single time. The sequenced sample was naive CD4+ T cells from PBMCs. The subset here: CD45RA+ positively selected. This clonotype was obtained from a young man in good health. Some clones in this sample may be carry-over from other donors' samples.

CDR3 in DNA: TGTGCCATCAGTGCACCGGGACTTGGCTTTGGCTACACCTTC. It translates to CAISAPGLGFGYTF. The V and J genes are TRBV10-3 and TRBJ1-2; perhaps TRBD1 as D (5 bases). Germline loops: CDR1 ENHRY, CDR2 SYGVKD. The CDR3 runs 14 residues. Trimming took off 4 bases at V and 7 bases at J, with 16 bases between the two ends.